These 7 T cell receptor beta chains were all obtained from the same sample, sequenced in a study of response to subunit inactivated influenza vaccine (dated by TCRdb to between 2017 and 2018). To prepare the library, RT-PCR was applied. Data came from an Illumina HiSeq 2500. TCRdb cleaned the public reads at Q25 with fastp, built clones with MiXCR and kept in-frame beta chains. Rows merge per CDR3 protein into single entries with the most common DNA and genes. The table for this sample lists around 790,000 distinct CDR3 sequences; about 20% of them were counted only once. Approximately 10% of the sample is in the top ten clones. Sequences were derived from PBMCs from blood, sampled around 5 days after vaccination. The receptors were sampled from a man aged 45-65 years who received an inactivated influenza vaccine. Donor details come from another sample of the same person, matched by shared clones.

The chain carries TRBV18 and TRBJ2-1; D may be TRBD2 (6 bases). V was pared by 3 bases and J by 0 bases, with 15 bases between. CDR3 length: 17 amino acids. Germline CDR1 reads KGHSH; CDR2 reads LQKENI. In DNA form, the CDR3 reads TGTGCCAGCTCACCTATGTTAGCGGCCAGCTCCTACAATGAGCAGTTCTTC. It is translated as CASSPMLAASSYNEQFF.

This clonotype was counted only a few times. V is TRBV7-9 and J is TRBJ2-7, with 14 bases that match TRBD2. J was trimmed by 7 bases and V by 1 base; bases with no gene match: 3. The CDR3 contains 15 residues. Germline V gives CDR1 SEHNR, CDR2 FQNEAQ (reference sequence). The CDR3 here is CASSLEGLAGVEQYF. The CDR3 coding sequence is TGTGCCAGCAGCTTAGAGGGACTAGCGGGAGTAGAGCAGTACTTC.

DNA of the CDR3: TGTGCCAGCAGGGGACAGGGATATGCAGATACGCAGTATTTT. It specifies CASRGQGYADTQYF. The chain carries TRBV7-9 and TRBJ2-3; 9 bases are shared with TRBD1. After removal of 6 bases from V and 4 bases from J, the junction contained 5 bases not matched to a gene. Germline lookup yields CDR1 SEHNR and CDR2 FQNEAQ (reference sequence). The CDR3 is 14 amino acids.

This chain connects TRBV6-1 to TRBJ2-5; possible D gene TRBD2, 6 bases. This CDR3 region has 14 residues. The germline V gene encodes CDR1 MNHNS and CDR2 SASEGT. Trimming pared 7 bases from V and 5 bases from J, leaving 17 bases between. The CDR3 loop reads CASTLMGGPETQYF. The CDR3 DNA is TGTGCCAGCACCCTGATGGGGGGTCCGGAGACCCAGTACTTC.

V and J are TRBV7-2 and TRBJ2-3; no reliable D call. The V end was cut by 5 bases, the J end by 4 bases, with 16 bases between. In germline, CDR1 is SGHTA, CDR2 FQGNSA. This CDR3 is 15 amino acids long. The CDR3 reads CASSRSINIADTQYF. The CDR3 bases are TGTGCCAGCAGCCGTTCTATCAACATCGCAGATACGCAGTATTTT. Variable domain in full (rest from reference TRBV7-2 and TRBJ2-3): GAGVSQSPSNKVTEKGKDVELRCDPISGHTALYWYRQSLGQGLEFLIYFQGNSAPDKSGLPSDRFSAERTGGSVSTLTIQRTQQEDSAVYLCASSRSINIADTQYFGPGTRLTVL.

This rearrangement joins TRBV6-1 to TRBJ2-3; unclear D gene. Germline CDR1 MNHNS, CDR2 SASEGT. V was trimmed by 2 bases and J by 0 bases, leaving 9 bases between them. This CDR3 contains 15 residues. The CDR3 coding sequence is TGTGCCAGCAGTGAATCCGCAGGAAGCACAGATACGCAGTATTTT. This sequence encodes CASSESAGSTDTQYF.

This clonotype turned up a few times. The CDR3 here is CASSPSQASSYEQYF. The CDR3, as DNA: TGTGCCAGCTCACCATCCCAAGCGAGCTCCTACGAGCAGTACTTC. V is TRBV18 and J is TRBJ2-7; D not certain. Trimming removed 2 bases from V and 0 bases from J, with 11 bases in between. Per germline, CDR1 KGHSH and CDR2 LQKENI. The CDR3 is 15 residues long.